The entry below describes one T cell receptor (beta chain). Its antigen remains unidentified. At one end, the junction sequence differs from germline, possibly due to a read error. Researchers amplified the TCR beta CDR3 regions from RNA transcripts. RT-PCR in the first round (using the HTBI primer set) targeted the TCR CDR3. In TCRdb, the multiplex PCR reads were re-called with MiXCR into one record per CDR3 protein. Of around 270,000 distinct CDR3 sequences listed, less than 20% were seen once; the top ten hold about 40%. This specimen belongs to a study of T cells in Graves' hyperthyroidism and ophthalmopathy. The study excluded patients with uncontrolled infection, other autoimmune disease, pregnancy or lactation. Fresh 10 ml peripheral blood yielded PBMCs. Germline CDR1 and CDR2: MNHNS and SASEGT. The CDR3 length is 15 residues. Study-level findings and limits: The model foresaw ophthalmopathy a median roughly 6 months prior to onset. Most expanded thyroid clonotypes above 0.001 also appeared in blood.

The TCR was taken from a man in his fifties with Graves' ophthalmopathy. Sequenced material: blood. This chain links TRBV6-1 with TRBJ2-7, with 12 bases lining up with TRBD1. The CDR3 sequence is CASRSSGTGGYKQYF. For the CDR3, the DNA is TGTGCCAGCAGATCTTCCGGGACAGGGGGCTACAAGCAGTACTTC.